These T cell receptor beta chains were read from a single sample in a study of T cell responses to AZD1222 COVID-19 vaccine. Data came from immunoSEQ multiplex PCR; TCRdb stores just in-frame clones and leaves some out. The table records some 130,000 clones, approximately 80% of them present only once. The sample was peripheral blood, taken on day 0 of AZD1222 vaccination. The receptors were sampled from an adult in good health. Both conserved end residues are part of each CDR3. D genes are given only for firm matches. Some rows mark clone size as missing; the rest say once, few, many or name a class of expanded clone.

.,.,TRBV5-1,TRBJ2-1,TGCGCCAGCATCCCTGGTCTGACGGGGGCGTTAAGCTCCTACAATGAGCAGTTCTTC,CASIPGLTGALSSYNEQFF
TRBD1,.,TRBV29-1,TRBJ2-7,TGCAGCGTAAGGGGGACAGGCGGCTCCTACGAGCAGTACTTC,CSVRGTGGSYEQYF
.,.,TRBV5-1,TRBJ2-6,TGCGCCAGCAGCGGAGGGGCCACTGGGGCCAACGTCCTGACTTTC,CASSGGATGANVLTF
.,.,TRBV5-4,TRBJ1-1,TGTGCCAGCAGCTCGCCCACAGCGAACACTGAAGCTTTCTTT,CASSSPTANTEAFF
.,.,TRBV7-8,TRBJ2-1,TGTGCCAGCAGCTTGCAGTTTAGGGAGCAGTTCTTC,CASSLQFREQFF
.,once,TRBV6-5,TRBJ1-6,TGTGCCAGCAGTCCAGGAGACTATAATTCACCCCTCCACTTT,CASSPGDYNSPLHF
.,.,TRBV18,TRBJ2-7,TGTGCCAGCTCACCACCAACAGGGTTATCGGGAGCCTACGAGCAGTACTTC,CASSPPTGLSGAYEQYF
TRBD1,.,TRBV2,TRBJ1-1,TGTGCCAGCAGGCCCGGACAGGGAATGAACACTGAAGCTTTCTTT,CASRPGQGMNTEAFF
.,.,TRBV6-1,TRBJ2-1,TGTGCCAGCAGTGAAGGGACGGTTTCCTACAATGAGCAGTTCTTC,CASSEGTVSYNEQFF
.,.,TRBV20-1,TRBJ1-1,TGCAGTGCTAGTAGCATCGGAGGGGGGCGGACTGAAGCTTTCTTT,CSASSIGGGRTEAFF
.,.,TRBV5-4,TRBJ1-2,TGTGCCAGCAGCTCGATTGCCTATGGCTACACCTTC,CASSSIAYGYTF
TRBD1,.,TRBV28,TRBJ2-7,TGTGCCAGCAGTCAAATCAAACCCGGGACAGGCGCCTACGAGCAGTACTTC,CASSQIKPGTGAYEQYF
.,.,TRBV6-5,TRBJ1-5,TGTGCCAGCAGACGCAACAGGGTTGGCAATCAGCCCCAGCATTTT,CASRRNRVGNQPQHF
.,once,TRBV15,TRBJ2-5,TGTGCCACCAGCAGAGATTCGGTAGTGAGCCAGTACTTC,CATSRDSVVSQYF
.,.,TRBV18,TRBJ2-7,TGTGCCAGCTCCTCAACCGGCTCCTACGAGCAGTACTTC,CASSSTGSYEQYF
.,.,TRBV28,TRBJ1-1,TGTGCCAGCGGGTTAATATCGAACACTGAAGCTTTCTTT,CASGLISNTEAFF
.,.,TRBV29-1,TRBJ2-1,TGCAGCGTAGGAGAGGGATCAATCTTTTACAATGAGCAGTTCTTC,CSVGEGSIFYNEQFF
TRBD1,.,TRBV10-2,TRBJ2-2,TGCGCCAGCAGGGCGGACAGGATTCTAAAAAACACCGGGGAGCTGTTTTTT,CASRADRILKNTGELFF
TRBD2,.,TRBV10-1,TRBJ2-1,TGCGCCAGCAGTGAGTCACTAGCGGGGTACAATGAGCAGTTCTTC,CASSESLAGYNEQFF
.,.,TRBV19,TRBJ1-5,TGTGCCAGTAGTATAGATCGGGGAATTAGCAATCAGCCCCAGCATTTT,CASSIDRGISNQPQHF
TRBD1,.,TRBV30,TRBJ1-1,TGTGCCTGGAGTGTACGGGACAGGGGGTACGGTGTCACTGAAGCTTTCTTT,CAWSVRDRGYGVTEAFF
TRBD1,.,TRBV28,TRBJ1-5,TGTGCCAGCAGTCCCCAAGGGGGCATCCTCCGGGACAGGGGTCAGCCCCAGCATTTT,CASSPQGGILRDRGQPQHF
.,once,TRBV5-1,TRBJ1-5,TGCGCCAGCAGCTTAGACGGAGTTAGCAATCAGCCCCAGCATTTT,CASSLDGVSNQPQHF
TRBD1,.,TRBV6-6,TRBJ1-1,TGTGCCAGCAGTGGCCGGGACAGCAACACTGAAGCTTTCTTT,CASSGRDSNTEAFF
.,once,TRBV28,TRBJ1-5,TGTGCCAGCAATGGGGGTCTTGGTAGTCAGCCCCAGCATTTT,CASNGGLGSQPQHF
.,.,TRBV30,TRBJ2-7,TGTGCCTGGAGTGGCGGGTTTTACGAGCAGTACTTC,CAWSGGFYEQYF
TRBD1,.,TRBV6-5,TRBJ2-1,TGTGCCAGCAGGGAGGGACAGGGCCTTTTGAATGAGCAGTTCTTC,CASREGQGLLNEQFF
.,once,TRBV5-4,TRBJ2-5,TGTGCTTCTGGGGTCAGCCCCGCGGACAGTCAAGGCGGAGAGACCCAGTACTTC,CASGVSPADSQGGETQYF
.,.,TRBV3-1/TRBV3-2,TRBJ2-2,TGTGCCAGCAGCCAATTTTCCGTCGGGGAGCTGTTTTTT,CASSQFSVGELFF
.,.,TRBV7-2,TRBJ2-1,TGTGCCAGTGGGGTCCGCGCCGACAATGAGCAGTTCTTC,CASGVRADNEQFF
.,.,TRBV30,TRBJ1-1,TGTGCCTGGACACGGGGGAACACTGAAGCTTTCTTT,CAWTRGNTEAFF
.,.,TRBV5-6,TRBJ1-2,TGTGCCAGCAGCTTGGGGGGGCGCAGGTTTCTCAACTATGGCTACACCTTC,CASSLGGRRFLNYGYTF
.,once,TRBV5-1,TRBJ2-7,TGCGCCAGCAGCTTGGGCTACTCCTACGAGCAGTACTTC,CASSLGYSYEQYF
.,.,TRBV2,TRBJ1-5,TGTGCCAGCAGTGAAGGCCAAATTGATCAGCCCCAGCATTTT,CASSEGQIDQPQHF
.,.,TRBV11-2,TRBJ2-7,TGTGCCAGCAGCTTACAGACTTCGCACGAGCAGTACTTC,CASSLQTSHEQYF
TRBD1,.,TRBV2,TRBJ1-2,TGTGCCAGCAGTGAAGGGACAGGGGGAGATGGCTACACCTTC,CASSEGTGGDGYTF
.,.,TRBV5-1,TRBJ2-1,TGCGCCAGCAGCCCGGGGGCCTCCTACAATGAGCAGTTCTTC,CASSPGASYNEQFF
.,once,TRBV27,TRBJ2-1,TGTGCCAGCAGTTTATCGGCGGCGGGGTCCTACAATGAGCAGTTCTTC,CASSLSAAGSYNEQFF
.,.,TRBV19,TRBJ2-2,TGTGCCAGTAGTATAGTCGGCTGCTGTCAACTGAACACCGGGGAGCTGTTTTTT,CASSIVGCCQLNTGELFF
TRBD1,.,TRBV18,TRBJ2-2,TGTGCCAGCTCACCAGGCAGGGGGCAGACCGGGGAGCTGTTTTTT,CASSPGRGQTGELFF
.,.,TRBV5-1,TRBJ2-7,TGCGCCAGCAGCGGTCGGGGGCATACCTACGAGCAGTACTTC,CASSGRGHTYEQYF
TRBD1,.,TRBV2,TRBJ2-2,TGTGCCAGCAGTGAAACCAGGGGGCAAGCCGGGGAGCTGTTTTTT,CASSETRGQAGELFF
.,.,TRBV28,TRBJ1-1,TGTGCCAGCAGTTTATTTACGACAGTACTTGGGGCTTTCTTT,CASSLFTTVLGAFF
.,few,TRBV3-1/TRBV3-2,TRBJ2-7,TGTGCCAGCAGCCAAGGGGTCGGGGGGCCGACGAACGAGCAGTACTTC,CASSQGVGGPTNEQYF
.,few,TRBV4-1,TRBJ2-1,TGCGCCAGCAGCCTCCCTTTGGATAGCTCCTACAATGAGCAGTTCTTC,CASSLPLDSSYNEQFF
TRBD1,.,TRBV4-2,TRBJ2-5,TGTGCCAGCAGCGAAGGGACAGCCTTCCAAGAGACCCAGTACTTC,CASSEGTAFQETQYF
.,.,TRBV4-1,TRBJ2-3,TGCGCCAGCAGCCAAACTTCCTGGGATACGCAGTATTTT,CASSQTSWDTQYF
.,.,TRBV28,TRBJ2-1,TGTGCCAGCAGTAGAGCGCTAGGGTTTTCGTTCTTC,CASSRALGFSFF
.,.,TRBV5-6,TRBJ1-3,TGTGCCAGCAGCCCCCTAGGTCCCTCTGGAAACACCATATATTTT,CASSPLGPSGNTIYF
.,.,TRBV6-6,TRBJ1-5,TGTGCCAGCAGCTACAGACGGAGTAGCAATCAGCCCCAGCATTTT,CASSYRRSSNQPQHF
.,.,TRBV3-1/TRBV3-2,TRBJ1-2,TGTGCCAGCAGGGCACAGGGAAATAACTATGGCTACACCTTC,CASRAQGNNYGYTF
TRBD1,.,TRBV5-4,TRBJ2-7,TGTGCCAGCAGCTCCGGGACAGGCTCCTACGAGCAGTACTTC,CASSSGTGSYEQYF
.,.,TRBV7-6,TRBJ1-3,TGTGCCAGCAGCTTAGACGTGGGACTTGGAAACACCATATATTTT,CASSLDVGLGNTIYF
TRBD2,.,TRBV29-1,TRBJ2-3,TGCAGCGCCCGAGCTAGCGGGGGCACAGATACGCAGTATTTT,CSARASGGTDTQYF
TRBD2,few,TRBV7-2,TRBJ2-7,TGTGCCAGCAGCGCCTGGAGTCTAGCGGGGGCCTCCTACGAGCAGTACTTC,CASSAWSLAGASYEQYF
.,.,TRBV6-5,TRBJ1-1,TGTGCCAGCAGTTACTCGCCGGGGGGGAACACTGAAGCTTTCTTT,CASSYSPGGNTEAFF
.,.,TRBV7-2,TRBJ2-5,TGTGCCAGCAGCTTAGACCACGGGGGTTGGGGGGAGACCCAGTACTTC,CASSLDHGGWGETQYF